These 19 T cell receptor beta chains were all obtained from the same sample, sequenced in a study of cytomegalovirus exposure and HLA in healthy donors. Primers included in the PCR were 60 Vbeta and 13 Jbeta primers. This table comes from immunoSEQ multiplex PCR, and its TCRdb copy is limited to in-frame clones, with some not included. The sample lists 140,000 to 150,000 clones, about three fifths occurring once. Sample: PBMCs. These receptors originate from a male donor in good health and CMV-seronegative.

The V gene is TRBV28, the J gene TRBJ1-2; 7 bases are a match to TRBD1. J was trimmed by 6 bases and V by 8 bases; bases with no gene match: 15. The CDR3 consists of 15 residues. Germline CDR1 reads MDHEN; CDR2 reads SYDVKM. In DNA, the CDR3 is TGTGCCAGCCGTAGACAGGGCGGTTCGGTCGATGGCTACACCTTC. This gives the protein CASRRQGGSVDGYTF.

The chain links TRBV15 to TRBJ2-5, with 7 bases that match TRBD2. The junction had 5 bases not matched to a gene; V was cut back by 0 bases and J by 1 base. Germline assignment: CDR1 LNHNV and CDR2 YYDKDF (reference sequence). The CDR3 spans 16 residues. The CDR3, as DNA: TGTGCCACCAGCAGAGAGGTCCTAGCGGCCCAAGAGACCCAGTACTTC. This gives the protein CATSREVLAAQETQYF.

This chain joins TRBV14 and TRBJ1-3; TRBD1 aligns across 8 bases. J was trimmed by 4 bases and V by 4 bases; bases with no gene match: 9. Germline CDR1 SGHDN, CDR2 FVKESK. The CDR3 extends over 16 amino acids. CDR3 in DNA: TGTGCCAGCAGCCTACCCGGGACAGGTCGCGGAAACACCATATATTTT. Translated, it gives CASSLPGTGRGNTIYF. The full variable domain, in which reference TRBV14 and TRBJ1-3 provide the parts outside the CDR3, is EAGVTQFPSHSVIEKGQTVTLRCDPISGHDNLYWYRRVMGKEIKFLLHFVKESKQDESGMPNNRFLAERTGGTYSTLKVQPAELEDSGVYFCASSLPGTGRGNTIYFGEGSWLTVV.

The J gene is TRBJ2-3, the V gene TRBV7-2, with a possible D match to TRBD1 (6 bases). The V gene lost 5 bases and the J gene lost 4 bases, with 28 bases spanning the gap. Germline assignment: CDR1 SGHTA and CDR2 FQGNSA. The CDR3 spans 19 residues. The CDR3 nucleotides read TGTGCCAGCAGCGAGAATCGTTTTTTGGGACAATTTAAGGCAGATACGCAGTATTTT. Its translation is CASSENRFLGQFKADTQYF.

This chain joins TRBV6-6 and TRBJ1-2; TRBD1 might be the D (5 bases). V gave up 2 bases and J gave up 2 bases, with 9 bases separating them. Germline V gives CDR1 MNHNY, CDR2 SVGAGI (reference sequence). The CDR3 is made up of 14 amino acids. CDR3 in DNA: TGTGCCAGCAGTTACGCGGCAGGGAACTATGGCTACACCTTC. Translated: CASSYAAGNYGYTF.

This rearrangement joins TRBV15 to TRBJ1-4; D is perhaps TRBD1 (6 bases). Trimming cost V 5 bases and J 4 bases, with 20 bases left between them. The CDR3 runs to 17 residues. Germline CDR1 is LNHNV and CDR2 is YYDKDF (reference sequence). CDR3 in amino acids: CATSETGRDKNNEKLFF. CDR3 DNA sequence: TGTGCCACCAGCGAGACTGGACGGGACAAGAATAATGAAAAACTGTTTTTT.

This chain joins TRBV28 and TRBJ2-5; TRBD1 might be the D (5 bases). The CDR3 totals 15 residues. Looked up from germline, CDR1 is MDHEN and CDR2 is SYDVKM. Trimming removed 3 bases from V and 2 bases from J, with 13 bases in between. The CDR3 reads CASSFVRATQETQYF. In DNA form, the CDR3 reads TGTGCCAGCAGTTTCGTCAGGGCCACTCAAGAGACCCAGTACTTC.

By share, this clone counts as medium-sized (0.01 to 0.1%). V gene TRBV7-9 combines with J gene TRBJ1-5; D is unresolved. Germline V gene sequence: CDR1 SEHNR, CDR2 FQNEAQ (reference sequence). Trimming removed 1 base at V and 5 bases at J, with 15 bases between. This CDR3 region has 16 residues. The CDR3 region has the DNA TGTGCCAGCAGCTTAGTGCGCGGCCCTCGGGATCAGCCCCAGCATTTT. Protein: CASSLVRGPRDQPQHF.

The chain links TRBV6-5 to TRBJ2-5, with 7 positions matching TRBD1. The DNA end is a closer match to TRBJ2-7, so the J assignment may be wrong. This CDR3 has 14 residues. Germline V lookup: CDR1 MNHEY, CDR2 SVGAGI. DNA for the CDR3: TGTGCCAGCGGACCACAGGGGTTTCCCTACGAGCAGTACTTC. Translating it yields CASGPQGFPYEQYF.

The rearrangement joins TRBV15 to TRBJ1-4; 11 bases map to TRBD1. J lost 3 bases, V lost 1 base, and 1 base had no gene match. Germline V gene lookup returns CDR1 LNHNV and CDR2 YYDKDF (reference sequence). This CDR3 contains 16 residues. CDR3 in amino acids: CATSRGGQGANEKLFF. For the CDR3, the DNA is TGTGCCACCAGCAGAGGGGGACAGGGGGCTAATGAAAAACTGTTTTTT. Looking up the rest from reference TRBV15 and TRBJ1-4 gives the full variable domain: DAMVIQNPRYQVTQFGKPVTLSCSQTLNHNVMYWYQQKSSQAPKLLFHYYDKDFNNEADTPDNFQSRRPNTSFCFLDIRSPGLGDTAMYLCATSRGGQGANEKLFFGSGTQLSVL.

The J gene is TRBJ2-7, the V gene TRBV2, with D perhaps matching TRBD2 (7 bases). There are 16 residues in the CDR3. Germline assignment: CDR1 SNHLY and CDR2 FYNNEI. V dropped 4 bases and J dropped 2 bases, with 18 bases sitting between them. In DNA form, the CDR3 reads TGTGCCAGCAGTGGATGGGACGGGGGGCCCACCTACGAGCAGTACTTC. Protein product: CASSGWDGGPTYEQYF.

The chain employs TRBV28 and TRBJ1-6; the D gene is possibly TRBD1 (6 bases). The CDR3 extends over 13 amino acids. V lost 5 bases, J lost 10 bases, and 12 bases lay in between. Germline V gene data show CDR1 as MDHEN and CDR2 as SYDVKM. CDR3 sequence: CASSSRGYSPLHF. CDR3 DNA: TGTGCCAGCAGTAGCAGGGGTTACTCACCCCTCCACTTT.

Here the CDR3 reads CASSTLETVDEQFF. CDR3 coding DNA: TGTGCCAGCAGCACCCTCGAGACAGTAGATGAGCAGTTCTTC. The chain recombines TRBV7-9 with TRBJ2-1; a possible D gene is TRBD1 (5 bases). Trimming removed 5 bases at V and 8 bases at J, with 16 bases between. Per germline, CDR1 SEHNR and CDR2 FQNEAQ (reference sequence). This CDR3 has 14 amino acids.

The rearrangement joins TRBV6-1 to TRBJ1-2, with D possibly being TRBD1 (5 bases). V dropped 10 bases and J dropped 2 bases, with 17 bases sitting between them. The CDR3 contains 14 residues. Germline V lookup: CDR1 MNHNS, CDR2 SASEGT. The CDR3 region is CATWGGSRNYGYTF. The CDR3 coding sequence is TGTGCCACCTGGGGGGGATCGCGGAACTATGGCTACACCTTC.

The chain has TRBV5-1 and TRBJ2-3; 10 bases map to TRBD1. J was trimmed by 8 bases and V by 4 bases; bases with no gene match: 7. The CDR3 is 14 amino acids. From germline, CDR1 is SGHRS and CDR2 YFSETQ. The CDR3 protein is CASSLTGGASTQYF. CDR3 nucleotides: TGCGCCAGCAGCCTGACAGGGGGCGCGTCTACGCAGTATTTT.

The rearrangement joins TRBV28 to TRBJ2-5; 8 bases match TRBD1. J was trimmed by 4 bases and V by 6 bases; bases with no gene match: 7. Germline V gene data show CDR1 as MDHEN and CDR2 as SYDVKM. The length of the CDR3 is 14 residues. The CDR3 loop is CASSPRQGRETQYF. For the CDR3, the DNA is TGTGCCAGCAGCCCCAGACAGGGGCGAGAGACCCAGTACTTC.

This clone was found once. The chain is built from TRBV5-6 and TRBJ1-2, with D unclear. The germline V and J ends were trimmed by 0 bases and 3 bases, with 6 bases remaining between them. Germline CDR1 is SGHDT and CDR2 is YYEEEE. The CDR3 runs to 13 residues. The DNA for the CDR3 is TGTGCCAGCAGCTTGGACGAGGACTATGGCTACACCTTC. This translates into CASSLDEDYGYTF.

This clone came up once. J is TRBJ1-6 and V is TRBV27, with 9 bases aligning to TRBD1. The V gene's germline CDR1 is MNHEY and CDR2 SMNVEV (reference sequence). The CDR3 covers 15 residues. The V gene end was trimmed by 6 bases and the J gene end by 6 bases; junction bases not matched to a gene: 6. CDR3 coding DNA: TGTGCCAGCAGCCTCCGGGACAGGGTTAATTCACCCCTCCACTTT. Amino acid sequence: CASSLRDRVNSPLHF.

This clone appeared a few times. CDR3 DNA sequence: TGTGCCAGCAGTGAAGCGCGAGGGCGTCAGCCCCAGCATTTT. This translates into CASSEARGRQPQHF. The chain recombines TRBV2 with TRBJ1-5; D not resolved. CDR3 length: 14 amino acids. V lost 0 bases and J lost 6, with 9 bases in between. Germline V lookup: CDR1 SNHLY, CDR2 FYNNEI.